Listed here is a single TCR beta chain. Its antigen is currently unknown. Sequencing used immunoSEQ multiplex PCR; TCRdb keeps in-frame clones, though not all of them. The repertoire has around 73,000 clones, 75% to 90% of them found once; the top ten carry approximately 0.51%. This specimen comes from a study of OX40 agonist ivuxolimab in advanced cancers. About the research overall: Patients got intravenous ivuxolimab at 0.01 to 10 mg/kg every 2 weeks.

Overall study results and limits: Compared with CD4+, CD8+ T cells on average had more expanded clones. Undetermined was the antigen specificity of the expanded peripheral T cells.

V dropped 6 bases and J dropped 5 bases, with 13 bases sitting between them. Per the germline V gene, CDR1 is SQVTM and CDR2 is ANQGSEA. The CDR3 extends over 12 amino acids. The sample consisted of CD4+ or CD8+ T cells sorted from blood, taken in a trial of the OX40 agonist ivuxolimab. This chain joins TRBV29-1 and TRBJ2-5; D is perhaps TRBD2 (5 bases). The TCR comes from an adult with an advanced solid tumor such as melanoma, head and neck, liver or kidney cancer. CDR3 sequence reads: CSVIPTGETQYF. Written as DNA, the CDR3 is TGCAGCGTCATTCCGACGGGGGAGACCCAGTACTTC.